This passage covers 31 T cell receptor beta chains from one sample sequenced in a study of blood T cell repertoires in COVID-19. The table came from immunoSEQ multiplex PCR; TCRdb's copy has only in-frame clones and leaves some out. This table holds around 260,000 clones, around 89% found once. Material: peripheral blood. The receptors derive from a man under 40 with acute or convalescent COVID-19.

The gene calls are TRBV5-1 and TRBJ2-3; TRBD1 is a possible D gene (6 bases). Germline CDR1 SGHRS, CDR2 YFSETQ. The CDR3 consists of 15 residues. The ends were cut back, 2 bases at V and 1 base at J, with 11 bases in the middle. The CDR3 region has the DNA TGCGCCAGCAGCTTCGGACAGACCGGCACAGATACGCAGTATTTT. It encodes CASSFGQTGTDTQYF.

In its sample, this clone was seen once. The chain is built from TRBV10-1 and TRBJ1-1; D not resolved. Trimming left V 5 bases short and J 0 bases short, with 10 bases between. Looked up from germline, CDR1 is WNHNN and CDR2 is SYGVQD (reference sequence). The CDR3 sequence is 14 residues long. This CDR3 reads CASSPGGMNTEAFF. The DNA for the CDR3 is TGCGCCAGCAGTCCCGGCGGAATGAACACTGAAGCTTTCTTT.

CDR3 region: CASSSDRDPQETQYF. CDR3 nucleotide sequence: TGCGCCAGCAGCTCCGACAGGGATCCTCAAGAGACCCAGTACTTC. The chain has TRBV5-1 and TRBJ2-5, with 7 bases matching TRBD1. Trimming cost V 3 bases and J 2 bases; bases outside gene matches: 7. The CDR3 has 15 amino acids. Germline lookup yields CDR1 SGHRS and CDR2 YFSETQ.

The chain employs TRBV7-8 and TRBJ2-7, with 9 bases aligning to TRBD1. The V and J ends lost 3 bases and 2 bases, in that order; junction bases with no gene match: 5. CDR1 and CDR2 (germline): SGHVS, FQNEAQ. The CDR3 spans 15 residues. CDR3 protein: CASSFPGTGTYEQYF. The CDR3 DNA is TGTGCCAGCAGCTTCCCCGGGACAGGGACCTACGAGCAGTACTTC.

The chain carries TRBV30 and TRBJ2-2; 10 nucleotides line up with TRBD2. V lost 2 bases, J lost 7 bases, and 22 bases stayed unmatched. Germline V CDR1 and CDR2: GTSNPN, SVGIG (reference sequence). CDR3 size: 20 residues. The CDR3, as DNA: TGTGCCTGGAGTTCTGGGCTAGCGGGAGTTTGGGCGGTAAGGGTCGGGGAGCTGTTTTTT. It translates to CAWSSGLAGVWAVRVGELFF.

The CDR3 sequence: CASRAGSSSSPLHF. As DNA, the CDR3 is TGTGCCAGCAGGGCGGGGTCTTCTAGTTCACCCCTCCACTTT. The chain is built from TRBV6-5 and TRBJ1-6; D gene uncertain. Deletions cut 6 bases from V and 9 bases from J, with 15 bases between. The CDR3 length is 14 residues. Looked up from germline, CDR1 is MNHEY and CDR2 is SVGAGI.

V gene TRBV14 combines with J gene TRBJ2-7; 7 positions match TRBD1. Germline lookup yields CDR1 SGHDN and CDR2 FVKESK. The CDR3 is made up of 14 amino acids. Trimming removed 4 bases from V and 3 bases from J; junction bases left unmatched: 6. CDR3 in DNA: TGTGCCAGCAGCCCCCGACAGGGTAACTACGAGCAGTACTTC. It encodes CASSPRQGNYEQYF.

The V gene is TRBV10-1, the J gene TRBJ2-7; 7 bases map to TRBD1. This CDR3 is built from 12 residues. CDR1 WNHNN and CDR2 SYGVQD come from the germline V gene (reference sequence). The V and J ends lost 8 bases and 7 bases, in that order; junction bases with no gene match: 8. In DNA, the CDR3 is TGCGCCAGCTCCCGGGACAGATGGGAGCAGTACTTC. This encodes CASSRDRWEQYF.

The J gene is TRBJ2-5, the V gene TRBV5-4; D perhaps matches TRBD1 (6 bases). This CDR3 comprises 14 residues. The germline CDR1 and CDR2 sequences are SGHNT and YYREEE (reference sequence). Trimming pared 2 bases from V and 5 bases from J, leaving 13 bases between. This chain's CDR3 is CASSLSGTTETQYF. For the CDR3, the DNA is TGTGCCAGCAGCTTAAGTGGGACAACCGAGACCCAGTACTTC.

The chain employs TRBV11-2 and TRBJ2-7, with D possibly TRBD2 on 6 matching bases. The CDR3 loop spans 16 amino acids. The germline CDR1 and CDR2 sequences are SGHAT and FQNNGV. The V gene lost 6 bases and the J gene lost 0 bases, with 18 bases spanning the gap. This CDR3 is CASSQPGLWSSYEQYF. The CDR3 region has the DNA TGTGCCAGCAGTCAGCCGGGACTTTGGAGCTCCTACGAGCAGTACTTC.

This chain connects TRBV30 to TRBJ1-4; 8 bases are a match to TRBD1. Germline V gene sequence: CDR1 GTSNPN, CDR2 SVGIG (reference sequence). CDR3 size: 16 residues. Losses at the gene ends were 4 bases for V and 6 bases for J; bases not matched to a gene: 13. CDR3: CAWKGQGALLDEKLFF. CDR3 in DNA: TGTGCCTGGAAAGGGCAGGGGGCGCTTCTCGATGAAAAACTGTTTTTT.

The V and J genes are TRBV5-8 and TRBJ1-2; D call uncertain. Trimming took off 5 bases at V and 4 bases at J, with 24 bases between the two ends. The CDR3 covers 17 residues. Per the germline V gene, CDR1 is SGHTS and CDR2 is YDEGEE. The CDR3 loop reads CASSYGIGGSRTYGYTF. DNA of the CDR3: TGTGCCAGCAGTTATGGTATCGGCGGGTCCCGTACCTATGGCTACACCTTC.

CDR3 bases: TGTGCCAGCAGCCGCCTTAGAGAGCAGTACTTC. This sequence encodes CASSRLREQYF. The V and J genes are TRBV3-1 (or the pseudogene TRBV3-2) and TRBJ2-7, with no clear D. Germline CDR1 is LGHDT and CDR2 is YNNKEL (reference sequence). V dropped 4 bases and J dropped 7 bases, with 8 bases sitting between them. The CDR3 extends over 11 amino acids.

The rearrangement uses TRBV6-6 and TRBJ2-1; D possibly corresponds to TRBD1 (5 bases). Germline values: CDR1 MNHNY, CDR2 SVGAGI (reference sequence). Trimming took 5 bases from V and 4 from J, leaving 15 bases between them. The CDR3 length is 15 residues. CDR3 amino acids: CASSTLDRRYNEQFF. The CDR3 DNA is TGTGCCAGCAGTACCTTAGACAGAAGATACAATGAGCAGTTCTTC.

The chain recombines TRBV27 with TRBJ1-2; 9 bases are a match to TRBD1. V was pared by 5 bases and J by 8 bases, with 9 bases of the junction left unmatched. Germline V gene data show CDR1 as MNHEY and CDR2 as SMNVEV (reference sequence). The CDR3 extends over 14 amino acids. CDR3 nucleotide sequence: TGTGCCAGCAGTAACAGGGGGCTCGCGAACGGCTACACCTTC. This sequence encodes CASSNRGLANGYTF.

In regard to this clone: At the DNA level, this CDR3 is encoded by other sequences in the same sample as well. The gene calls are TRBV27 and TRBJ2-3, with 7 positions matching TRBD2. The CDR3 runs 14 residues. Per germline, CDR1 MNHEY and CDR2 SMNVEV (reference sequence). V trimming: 5 bases; J trimming: 1 base; junction bases outside the gene matches: 3. The CDR3 bases are TGTGCCAGCAGTCTGGGACTACGCACAGATACGCAGTATTTT. This encodes CASSLGLRTDTQYF.

The chain is built from TRBV11-3 and TRBJ2-1, with 13 bases matching TRBD2. This CDR3 is built from 16 residues. CDR1 is SGHNT and CDR2 is YENEEA in the germline V gene. Trimming took 5 bases from V and 8 from J; bases not matched to a gene: 9. CDR3 loop: CASSRRTSGGLDEQFF. The DNA of the CDR3 is TGTGCCAGCAGCAGACGGACTAGCGGGGGATTAGATGAGCAGTTCTTC.

This clone was seen once. The rearrangement joins TRBV14 to TRBJ1-2; no definite D call. Trimming shortened V by 1 base and J by 2 bases, and 5 bases separated the two germline ends. Germline lookup yields CDR1 SGHDN and CDR2 FVKESK. The CDR3 is made up of 13 amino acids. Here the CDR3 DNA reads TGTGCCAGCAGCCAAGCGAGGAACTATGGCTACACCTTC. Translation gives CASSQARNYGYTF. The full variable domain, completed using reference TRBV14 and TRBJ1-2, is EAGVTQFPSHSVIEKGQTVTLRCDPISGHDNLYWYRRVMGKEIKFLLHFVKESKQDESGMPNNRFLAERTGGTYSTLKVQPAELEDSGVYFCASSQARNYGYTFGSGTRLTVV.

The J gene is TRBJ1-3, the V gene TRBV3-1 (or the pseudogene TRBV3-2); D gene unclear. Trimming shortened V by 4 bases and J by 3 bases, and 19 bases separated the two germline ends. From germline, CDR1 is LGHDT and CDR2 YNNKEL (reference sequence). This CDR3 has 17 amino acids. CDR3 DNA sequence: TGTGCCAGCAGCCCCAACGAACCAGCGAGAAGTGGAAACACCATATATTTT. As protein: CASSPNEPARSGNTIYF.

This rearrangement joins TRBV19 to TRBJ1-3; TRBD1 matches 7 bases. Looked up from germline, CDR1 is LNHDA and CDR2 is SQIVND (reference sequence). Trimming removed 2 bases from V and 3 bases from J; junction bases left unmatched: 10. The CDR3 has 17 residues. Written as DNA, the CDR3 is TGTGCCAGTAGTATAAGGGACAGACTTCTCGATGGAAACACCATATATTTT. Residues: CASSIRDRLLDGNTIYF.

The gene calls are TRBV7-3 and TRBJ1-2; D might be TRBD1 (5 bases). The V end was cut by 2 bases, the J end by 4 bases, with 8 bases between. The CDR3 contains 13 residues. Germline values: CDR1 SGHTA, CDR2 FQGTGA. The DNA for the CDR3 is TGTGCCAGCAGCTTACAGGGCGGCTATGGCTACACCTTC. Protein sequence: CASSLQGGYGYTF.

This chain uses TRBV4-1 with TRBJ1-1; possibly TRBD1 for D (5 bases). The CDR3 is made up of 13 amino acids. CDR1 and CDR2 (germline): MGHRA, YSYEKL. Trimming removed 1 base at V and 5 bases at J, with 8 bases between. For the CDR3, the DNA is TGCGCCAGCAGCCAAGGGGGCCCAACTGAAGCTTTCTTT. It translates to CASSQGGPTEAFF.

The chain recombines TRBV30 with TRBJ2-1; D remains unclear. The CDR3 consists of 15 residues. Trimming pared 0 bases from V and 0 bases from J, leaving 9 bases between. The germline gives CDR1 GTSNPN, CDR2 SVGIG (reference sequence). CDR3 nucleotide sequence: TGTGCCTGGAGTGTAGTTCCGAGCTCCTACAATGAGCAGTTCTTC. Protein product: CAWSVVPSSYNEQFF.

The chain joins TRBV7-2 to TRBJ2-1, with D tentatively TRBD2 (6 bases). The germline gives CDR1 SGHTA, CDR2 FQGNSA. The V gene lost 5 bases and the J gene lost 6 bases, with 23 bases spanning the gap. There are 17 residues in the CDR3. The chain's CDR3 is CASSPLAPPPRANEQFF. The CDR3 nucleotides are TGTGCCAGCAGCCCACTAGCCCCTCCCCCGCGGGCCAATGAGCAGTTCTTC.

The chain is built from TRBV6-1 and TRBJ1-4; D uncertain. The CDR3 consists of 13 residues. The V end lost 3 bases, the J end lost 8 bases, and 10 bases lay between the germline ends. Germline V lookup: CDR1 MNHNS, CDR2 SASEGT. DNA of the CDR3: TGTGCCAGCAGTGACCGACAATTAGAAAAACTGTTTTTT. Its translation: CASSDRQLEKLFF.

This clone was counted between two and nine times. The chain couples TRBV10-2 to TRBJ1-5; D unclear. Trimming removed 3 bases at V and 3 bases at J, with 6 bases between. CDR3 length: 13 amino acids. Germline CDR1 WSHSY, CDR2 SAAADI. The CDR3 region has the DNA TGCGCCAGCAGTGAAAACACCAATCAGCCCCAGCATTTT. This gives the protein CASSENTNQPQHF.

This chain uses TRBV5-1 with TRBJ2-2; perhaps TRBD1 as D (5 bases). The CDR3 spans 14 residues. Germline lookup yields CDR1 SGHRS and CDR2 YFSETQ. The ends were cut back, 2 bases at V and 7 bases at J, with 12 bases in the middle. CDR3 loop: CASSLDLGVGELFF. DNA for the CDR3: TGCGCCAGCAGCTTAGACTTAGGGGTCGGGGAGCTGTTTTTT. Filled out from reference TRBV5-1 and TRBJ2-2, the complete variable domain reads KAGVTQTPRYLIKTRGQQVTLSCSPISGHRSVSWYQQTPGQGLQFLFEYFSETQRNKGNFPGRFSGRQFSNSRSEMNVSTLELGDSALYLCASSLDLGVGELFFGEGSRLTVL.

The gene calls are TRBV5-1 and TRBJ1-1; no clear D gene. The CDR3 covers 15 residues. V was clipped by 2 bases and J by 4 bases, with 15 bases between them. Germline V CDR1 and CDR2: SGHRS, YFSETQ. The CDR3: CASSFQAAGSTEAFF. For the CDR3, the DNA is TGCGCCAGCAGCTTTCAGGCGGCGGGAAGCACTGAAGCTTTCTTT.

This clone appeared once. V gene TRBV19 combines with J gene TRBJ1-5; no firm D call. This CDR3 has 15 amino acids. Looked up from germline, CDR1 is LNHDA and CDR2 is SQIVND (reference sequence). With 4 bases removed from V and 2 bases from J, the gap between germline ends came to 12 bases. Written as DNA, the CDR3 is TGTGCCAGTAGTACGACCCCGGCGGGCAATCAGCCCCAGCATTTT. It yields the protein CASSTTPAGNQPQHF.

The chain couples TRBV6-1 to TRBJ1-1; D possibly corresponds to TRBD1 (6 bases). The CDR3 is made up of 14 amino acids. The germline V gene encodes CDR1 MNHNS and CDR2 SASEGT. V lost 1 base, J lost 6 bases, and 12 bases lay in between. The CDR3 region is CASSEGGPDAEAFF. Here the CDR3 DNA reads TGTGCCAGCAGTGAAGGGGGGCCCGACGCTGAAGCTTTCTTT.

The rearrangement joins TRBV12-3 or TRBV12-4 to TRBJ1-1, with D unclear. Trimming stripped 3 bases from V and 8 bases from J, with 10 bases between. CDR3 length: 12 amino acids. The chain's CDR3 is CASSFLNMEAFF. CDR3 bases: TGTGCCAGCAGTTTTCTTAATATGGAAGCTTTCTTT.